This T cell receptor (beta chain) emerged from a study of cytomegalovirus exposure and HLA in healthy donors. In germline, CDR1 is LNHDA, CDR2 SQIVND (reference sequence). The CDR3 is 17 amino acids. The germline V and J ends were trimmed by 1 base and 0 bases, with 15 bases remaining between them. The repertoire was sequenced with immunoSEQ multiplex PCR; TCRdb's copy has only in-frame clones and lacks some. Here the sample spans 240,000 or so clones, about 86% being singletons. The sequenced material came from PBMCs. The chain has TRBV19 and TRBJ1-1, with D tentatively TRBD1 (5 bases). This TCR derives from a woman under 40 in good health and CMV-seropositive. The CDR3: CASSIGRQGFLNTEAFF. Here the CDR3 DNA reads TGTGCCAGTAGTATAGGGCGGCAGGGCTTCTTGAACACTGAAGCTTTCTTT. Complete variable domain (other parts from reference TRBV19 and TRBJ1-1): DGGITQSPKYLFRKEGQNVTLSCEQNLNHDAMYWYRQDPGQGLRLIYYSQIVNDFQKGDIAEGYSVSREKKESFPLTVTSAQKNPTAFYLCASSIGRQGFLNTEAFFGQGTRLTVV.